This TCR beta chain was recovered during a study of regulatory T cells in long-lasting Graves disease. Researchers made TCR beta libraries by using iRepertoire HTBI primers and running Arm-PCR on CDR3 regions. TCRdb passed the multiplex PCR reads through MiXCR, listing each CDR3 protein once. The sample gives roughly 500,000 distinct CDR3 sequences, 12% of which show up once; about 8.9% is in the top ten. This clonotype was seen ten or more times. Time point: newly diagnosed GD, antithyroid drugs for less than 3 months. Extracted RNA from PBMCs served as the source of the TCR library. Germline lookup yields CDR1 KGHDR and CDR2 SFDVKD. The ends were cut back, 2 bases at V and 7 bases at J, with 14 bases in the middle. The CDR3 totals 15 residues. Another study also made use of these data, one on T cells in Graves' hyperthyroidism and ophthalmopathy.

The source of this sequence is a woman in her twenties or thirties with Graves disease. The chain joins TRBV24-1 to TRBJ1-5; D remains ambiguous. The sample consisted of peripheral blood mononuclear cells (PBMCs), taken at new diagnosis, from a patient treated with antithyroid drugs. The CDR3 DNA follows: TGTGCCACCAGTGATTCCGAAGGGCCTGGGCAGCCCCAGCATTTT. Protein sequence: CATSDSEGPGQPQHF.